The 29 T cell receptor beta chains presented below share a single source sample, sequenced in a study of cytomegalovirus exposure and HLA in healthy donors. Primers for the PCR totalled 60 Vbeta and 13 Jbeta. Sequencing was performed with immunoSEQ multiplex PCR; in TCRdb, only in-frame clones are kept and a portion is missing. The sample lists 60,000 to 75,000 clones, 73% occurring once. The sample consisted of PBMCs. Receptors originate from a man in his forties or fifties in good health and CMV-seronegative.

The V call is TRBV9, the J call TRBJ2-3; 7 positions match TRBD1. There are 15 residues in the CDR3. V trimming: 7 bases; J trimming: 2 bases; junction bases outside the gene matches: 10. The germline gives CDR1 SGDLS, CDR2 YYNGEE. The CDR3 loop reads CASARQGPATDTQYF. As DNA, the CDR3 is TGTGCCAGCGCAAGACAGGGCCCTGCCACAGATACGCAGTATTTT.

This chain connects TRBV10-3 to TRBJ2-1; TRBD1 matches 7 bases. The CDR3 covers 17 residues. J gave up 5 bases and V 5 bases, and 15 bases lay outside the gene matches. Germline CDR1 ENHRY, CDR2 SYGVKD. CDR3 nucleotides: TGTGCCATCAGTCACCGCAATAACCTCCAGGGGGACAATGAGCAGTTCTTC. This codes for CAISHRNNLQGDNEQFF.

V is TRBV7-8 and J is TRBJ2-1; 7 bases match TRBD1. The CDR3 covers 14 residues. Germline CDR1 and CDR2: SGHVS and FQNEAQ. Trimming removed 0 bases from V and 15 bases from J; junction bases left unmatched: 11. The CDR3 DNA is TGTGCCAGCAGCTTAGCGCCAGGGACAGCCTCGCTGTTCTTC. It encodes CASSLAPGTASLFF.

The chain uses TRBV5-4 and TRBJ2-5, with TRBD2 matching 14 bases. The CDR3 length is 16 residues. Germline CDR1 is SGHNT and CDR2 is YYREEE (reference sequence). The trim removed 4 bases at V and 5 bases at J, leaving 7 bases unmatched. The CDR3 DNA reads TGTGCCAGCAGCACTGGACTAGCGGGGGGTGTGGAGACCCAGTACTTC. It yields the protein CASSTGLAGGVETQYF.

This chain links TRBV18 with TRBJ2-5; possible D gene TRBD1, 5 bases. V was clipped by 3 bases and J by 0 bases, with 20 bases between them. Germline CDR1 and CDR2: KGHSH and LQKENI. The CDR3 has 18 amino acids. The CDR3 loop is CASSPRVIQERYQETQYF. In DNA form, the CDR3 reads TGTGCCAGCTCACCCAGGGTAATACAGGAACGGTACCAAGAGACCCAGTACTTC.

The V and J genes are TRBV6-1 and TRBJ1-2, with 7 bases identical to TRBD1. The CDR3 has 15 amino acids. Looked up from germline, CDR1 is MNHNS and CDR2 is SASEGT. V shed 7 bases and J 1 base; nucleotides not matched to a gene: 9. The CDR3 loop reads CASTLDRERNYGYTF. The CDR3 nucleotides are TGTGCCAGCACCTTAGACAGGGAGCGTAACTATGGCTACACCTTC.

A single count supports this clone. The V gene is TRBV7-9, the J gene TRBJ2-7, with a possible D match to TRBD1 (6 bases). The V gene's germline CDR1 is SEHNR and CDR2 FQNEAQ (reference sequence). Deletions cut 5 bases from V and 5 bases from J, with 16 bases between. The CDR3 has 14 residues. DNA for the CDR3: TGTGCCAGCAGCCCTCCAGGGACAATCAACGAGCAGTACTTC. Amino acids: CASSPPGTINEQYF.

The rearrangement uses TRBV2 and TRBJ1-6; tentatively, D is TRBD1 (5 bases). Germline-derived CDR1 and CDR2 are SNHLY and FYNNEI. This CDR3 is 13 amino acids long. The V gene lost 9 bases and the J gene lost 5 bases, with 11 bases spanning the gap. CDR3 DNA sequence: TGTGCCAGTCCTGGGGGGAATAATTCACCCCTCCACTTT. It encodes CASPGGNNSPLHF.

CDR3 sequence reads: CASREGGLNSPLHF. The CDR3 DNA is TGTGCCAGCAGAGAAGGGGGATTGAATTCACCCCTCCACTTT. This sequence joins TRBV6-5 and TRBJ1-6; a weak D match, TRBD1 (6 bases). CDR3 length: 14 amino acids. Germline V CDR1 and CDR2: MNHEY, SVGAGI. V lost 6 bases and J lost 7, with 13 bases in between.

The chain joins TRBV7-3 to TRBJ2-5; the D is unclear. Trimming removed 5 bases at V and 3 bases at J, with 19 bases between. Germline V gene lookup returns CDR1 SGHTA and CDR2 FQGTGA. The length of the CDR3 is 16 residues. The CDR3 DNA reads as TGTGCCAGCAGCCCCTCCCGCACCGGCGGTGAAGAGACCCAGTACTTC. Its translation is CASSPSRTGGEETQYF.

The chain employs TRBV4-1 and TRBJ2-2, with 16 bases identical to TRBD2. V trimming: 0 bases; J trimming: 2 bases; junction bases outside the gene matches: 3. The germline V gene has CDR1 MGHRA and CDR2 YSYEKL. The CDR3 is 19 residues long. CDR3 protein: CASSQEGLAGGLNTGELFF. CDR3 coding DNA: TGCGCCAGCAGCCAAGAGGGACTAGCGGGGGGGCTAAACACCGGGGAGCTGTTTTTT.

This sequence joins TRBV2 and TRBJ1-5, with a possible D match to TRBD1 (6 bases). The CDR3 runs 14 residues. Germline CDR1 is SNHLY and CDR2 is FYNNEI. Trimming shortened V by 6 bases and J by 0 bases, and 9 bases separated the two germline ends. The CDR3 region is CASRKDSSNQPQHF. CDR3 bases: TGTGCCAGCAGAAAGGACAGTAGCAATCAGCCCCAGCATTTT.

The V gene is TRBV14, the J gene TRBJ2-1, with 15 bases aligning to TRBD2. The germline V gene has CDR1 SGHDN and CDR2 FVKESK. Trimming at V came to 8 bases and at J to 10 bases, leaving 6 bases not matched to a gene. The CDR3 sequence is 14 residues long. The CDR3 coding sequence is TGTGCCAGCTCCGGACTAGCGGGGGGGCGCGAGCAGTTCTTC. As protein: CASSGLAGGREQFF.

This chain joins TRBV7-8 and TRBJ2-5, with D possibly matching TRBD1 (6 bases). The DNA matches TRBJ2-7 better at its end, which makes the J call doubtful. The V gene's germline CDR1 is SGHVS and CDR2 FQNEAQ. This CDR3 contains 16 residues. This CDR3 is CASSYEQGTLSYEQYF. The CDR3 DNA follows: TGTGCCAGCAGCTACGAACAGGGAACCCTCTCCTACGAGCAGTACTTC.

The V call is TRBV5-1, the J call TRBJ2-3; TRBD2 matches 8 bases. V was clipped by 4 bases and J by 5 bases; unmatched bases: 15. CDR1 and CDR2 (germline): SGHRS, YFSETQ. This CDR3 region has 17 residues. The CDR3 nucleotides read TGCGCCAGCAGCCCCGTCCCCCCCGGGGGGGCCGGAGATACGCAGTATTTT. Amino acid sequence: CASSPVPPGGAGDTQYF.

As DNA, the CDR3 is TGTGCCAGCTCACCGAACACTACTAGGCGGGGGGCCGTGGGAGAGACCCAGTACTTC. This codes for CASSPNTTRRGAVGETQYF. The rearrangement joins TRBV18 to TRBJ2-5, with 8 bases fitting TRBD2. CDR1 is KGHSH, CDR2 LQKENI, per germline. Trimming at V came to 3 bases and at J to 4 bases, leaving 19 bases not matched to a gene. CDR3 size: 19 residues.

This chain links TRBV9 with TRBJ2-3, with TRBD2 matching over 7 bases. Trimming took 4 bases from V and 5 from J; bases not matched to a gene: 1. This CDR3 region has 12 residues. From germline, CDR1 is SGDLS and CDR2 YYNGEE. CDR3 sequence: CASSRTRDTQYF. Here the CDR3 DNA reads TGTGCCAGCAGCCGGACTAGAGATACGCAGTATTTT.

This chain uses TRBV5-4 with TRBJ1-2; D is unclear. The CDR3 length is 13 residues. V lost 3 bases, J lost 10 bases, and 16 bases lay in between. Germline loops: CDR1 SGHNT, CDR2 YYREEE (reference sequence). CDR3 in DNA: TGTGCCAGCAGCTCCCCCGACGGATACTACTACACCTTC. Its protein product is CASSSPDGYYYTF.

The chain has TRBV4-1 and TRBJ1-5, with D unclear. The CDR3 has 14 residues. Germline CDR1 MGHRA, CDR2 YSYEKL. With 3 bases removed from V and 6 bases from J, the gap between germline ends came to 12 bases. The CDR3 spells CASSQWAFGQPQHF. CDR3 coding DNA: TGCGCCAGCAGCCAGTGGGCCTTCGGTCAGCCCCAGCATTTT.

The genes are TRBV7-9 and TRBJ1-1, with 10 bases aligning to TRBD1. V gave up 3 bases and J gave up 4 bases; unmatched junction bases: 2. The CDR3 length is 14 residues. Per germline, CDR1 SEHNR and CDR2 FQNEAQ (reference sequence). The CDR3 sequence is CASSLGQGITEAFF. CDR3 nucleotide sequence: TGTGCCAGCAGCTTGGGACAGGGGATCACTGAAGCTTTCTTT.

J is TRBJ1-1 and V is TRBV2; D gene uncertain. With 4 bases removed from V and 5 bases from J, the gap between germline ends came to 14 bases. The CDR3 sequence is 14 residues long. Germline loops: CDR1 SNHLY, CDR2 FYNNEI. DNA for the CDR3: TGTGCCAGCAGTGTGTCAGTTGGAGATACTGAAGCTTTCTTT. It translates to CASSVSVGDTEAFF.

The sample holds one count of this clone. The chain couples TRBV5-1 to TRBJ2-5; 7 bases agree with TRBD2. The CDR3 runs 14 residues. The junction had 1 base not matched to a gene; V was cut back by 0 bases and J by 2 bases. Germline CDR1 SGHRS, CDR2 YFSETQ. This CDR3 reads CASSLAGRQETQYF. The DNA for the CDR3 is TGCGCCAGCAGCTTGGCCGGGAGGCAAGAGACCCAGTACTTC. Together with reference TRBV5-1 and TRBJ2-5, the CDR3 gives the full variable domain: KAGVTQTPRYLIKTRGQQVTLSCSPISGHRSVSWYQQTPGQGLQFLFEYFSETQRNKGNFPGRFSGRQFSNSRSEMNVSTLELGDSALYLCASSLAGRQETQYFGPGTRLLVL.

As to this clone: Other DNA sequences within the sample encode an identical CDR3. V is TRBV5-1 and J is TRBJ1-1, with TRBD1 as a possible D gene (5 bases). The length of the CDR3 is 15 residues. Per the germline V gene, CDR1 is SGHRS and CDR2 is YFSETQ. The germline V and J ends were trimmed by 1 base and 1 base, with 11 bases remaining between them. CDR3 loop: CASSLLGGANTEAFF. The CDR3 coding sequence is TGCGCCAGCAGCTTGCTCGGGGGAGCGAACACTGAAGCTTTCTTT.

This chain joins TRBV30 and TRBJ2-5; the D gene is possibly TRBD2 (6 bases). Trimming took off 3 bases at V and 4 bases at J, with 15 bases between the two ends. CDR1 and CDR2 (germline): GTSNPN, SVGIG (reference sequence). CDR3 length equals 14 residues. The chain's CDR3 is CAWSLGTPLETQYF. CDR3 DNA: TGTGCCTGGAGCCTCGGGACTCCTCTAGAGACCCAGTACTTC. Full variable domain (missing parts from reference TRBV30 and TRBJ2-5): SQTIHQWPATLVQPVGSPLSLECTVEGTSNPNLYWYRQAAGRGLQLLFYSVGIGQISSEVPQNLSASRPQDRQFILSSKKLLLSDSGFYLCAWSLGTPLETQYFGPGTRLLVL.

The chain employs TRBV5-6 and TRBJ1-5; D gene unclear. The CDR3 length is 12 residues. Trimming shortened V by 4 bases and J by 6 bases, and 8 bases separated the two germline ends. The germline CDR1 and CDR2 sequences are SGHDT and YYEEEE. The CDR3 nucleotides read TGTGCCAGCAGCGCGGGAGGTCAGCCCCAGCATTTT. Its protein is CASSAGGQPQHF. The whole variable domain, filled in from reference TRBV5-6 and TRBJ1-5, reads DAGVTQSPTHLIKTRGQQVTLRCSPKSGHDTVSWYQQALGQGPQFIFQYYEEEERQRGNFPDRFSGHQFPNYSSELNVNALLLGDSALYLCASSAGGQPQHFGDGTRLSIL.

The chain is built from TRBV10-3 and TRBJ2-1; D not resolved. The germline gives CDR1 ENHRY, CDR2 SYGVKD. The V and J ends lost 6 bases and 4 bases respectively, with 7 bases between them. This CDR3 has 12 amino acids. The CDR3 protein is CAISDTYNEQFF. The CDR3 DNA is TGTGCCATCAGCGACACTTACAATGAGCAGTTCTTC.

This clone was picked up one time. This chain connects TRBV30 to TRBJ2-1; D is possibly TRBD1 (6 bases). CDR3 size: 15 residues. Trimming pared 7 bases from V and 5 bases from J, leaving 21 bases between. CDR1 GTSNPN and CDR2 SVGIG come from the germline V gene (reference sequence). CDR3 coding DNA: TGTGCCTTGACAACCTGGCAGGGGTGGAACAATGAGCAGTTCTTC. This encodes CALTTWQGWNNEQFF.

This chain links TRBV5-1 with TRBJ1-2, with TRBD1 matching over 7 bases. The CDR3 covers 15 residues. CDR1 is SGHRS, CDR2 YFSETQ, per germline. The V and J ends lost 3 bases and 4 bases, in that order; junction bases with no gene match: 9. The CDR3 loop is CASSSNITGVYGYTF. As DNA, the CDR3 is TGCGCCAGCAGCTCAAACATTACAGGGGTCTATGGCTACACCTTC.

The chain has TRBV19 and TRBJ2-7, with TRBD1 matching 10 bases. Germline assignment: CDR1 LNHDA and CDR2 SQIVND (reference sequence). Trimming took 5 bases from V and 6 from J; bases not matched to a gene: 1. The CDR3 totals 12 residues. CDR3 nucleotide sequence: TGTGCCAGTAGTGGACAGGGGGGCGAGCAGTACTTC. It encodes CASSGQGGEQYF.